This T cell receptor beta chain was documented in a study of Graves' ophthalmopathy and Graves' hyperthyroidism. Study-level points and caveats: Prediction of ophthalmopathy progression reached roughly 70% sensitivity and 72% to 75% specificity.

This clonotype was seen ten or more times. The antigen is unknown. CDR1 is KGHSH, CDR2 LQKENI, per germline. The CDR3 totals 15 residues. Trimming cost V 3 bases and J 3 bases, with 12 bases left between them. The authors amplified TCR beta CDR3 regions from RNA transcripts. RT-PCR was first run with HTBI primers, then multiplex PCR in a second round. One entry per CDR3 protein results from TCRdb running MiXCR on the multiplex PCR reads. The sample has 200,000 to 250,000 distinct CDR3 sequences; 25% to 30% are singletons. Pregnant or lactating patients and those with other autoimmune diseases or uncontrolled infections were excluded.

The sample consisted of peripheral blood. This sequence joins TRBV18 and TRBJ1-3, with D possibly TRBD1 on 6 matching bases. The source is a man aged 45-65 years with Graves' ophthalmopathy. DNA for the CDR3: TGTGCCAGCTCACCCCGAGGGGGAGATGGAAACACCATATATTTT. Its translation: CASSPRGGDGNTIYF.